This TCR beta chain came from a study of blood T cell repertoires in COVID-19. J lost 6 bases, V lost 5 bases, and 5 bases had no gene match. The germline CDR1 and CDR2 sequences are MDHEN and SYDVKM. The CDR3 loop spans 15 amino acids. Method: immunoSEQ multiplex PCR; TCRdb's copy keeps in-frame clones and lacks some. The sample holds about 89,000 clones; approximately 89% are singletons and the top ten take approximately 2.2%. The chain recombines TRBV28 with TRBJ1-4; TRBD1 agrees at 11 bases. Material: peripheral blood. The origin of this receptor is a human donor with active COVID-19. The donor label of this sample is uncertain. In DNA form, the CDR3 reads TGTGCCAGCAGTCCACCGGGACAGGGGGATGAAAAACTGTTTTTT. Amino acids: CASSPPGQGDEKLFF. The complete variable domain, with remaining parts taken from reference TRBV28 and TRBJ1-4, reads DVKVTQSSRYLVKRTGEKVFLECVQDMDHENMFWYRQDPGLGLRLIYFSYDVKMKEKGDIPEGYSVSREKKERFSLILESASTNQTSMYLCASSPPGQGDEKLFFGSGTQLSVL.